Sequencing of this T cell receptor (beta chain) was carried out in a study of T cell responses to AZD1222 COVID-19 vaccine. The table came from immunoSEQ multiplex PCR; TCRdb's copy has only in-frame clones and leaves some out. The sample shows about 110,000 clones, approximately 86% of them seen only once. The CDR3 extends over 13 amino acids. The V end lost 3 bases, the J end lost 7 bases, and 11 bases lay between the germline ends. Germline V gives CDR1 KGHSH, CDR2 LQKENI. The specimen comprised peripheral blood, sampled on day 0 of AZD1222 vaccination. This chain joins TRBV18 and TRBJ2-3; D possibly corresponds to TRBD1 (5 bases). This receptor was obtained from an adult in good health. CDR3 loop: CASSPQGPNTQYF. The CDR3 coding sequence is TGTGCCAGCTCACCCCAGGGTCCTAATACGCAGTATTTT. The entire variable domain, with the rest obtained from reference TRBV18 and TRBJ2-3, is as follows: NAGVMQNPRHLVRRRGQEARLRCSPMKGHSHVYWYRQLPEEGLKFMVYLQKENIIDESGMPKERFSAEFPKEGPSILRIQQVVRGDSAAYFCASSPQGPNTQYFGPGTRLTVL.